This TCR beta chain was found in a study of T cell repertoires in ileal Crohn's disease. Study-level information: 35% were active smokers at surgery; median disease duration was almost 8 years.

Repertoires were generated with immunoSEQ multiplex PCR, while TCRdb's copy carries only in-frame clones and drops some. In the table there are approximately 700 clones, over 95% of which are singletons. Germline V lookup: CDR1 SNHLY, CDR2 FYNNEI. The CDR3 is 16 amino acids. Germline trimming cut 6 bases from V and 4 bases from J; bases unmatched to any gene: 10. Time point reported: inflamed ileum from the surgical specimen. The sample taken for sequencing was ileal tissue. This rearrangement joins TRBV2 to TRBJ2-2; TRBD1 matches at 8 bases. This clonotype originated in an adult with Crohn's disease. The CDR3 protein is CASSLGQGAVTGELFF. For the CDR3, the DNA is TGTGCCAGCAGCTTAGGGCAGGGGGCTGTCACCGGGGAGCTGTTTTTT.